These T cell receptor beta chains were read from a single sample in a study of shared clonotypes between healthy human individuals. The data were produced by immunoSEQ multiplex PCR, yet TCRdb's version contains in-frame clones alone and is incomplete. The sample lists approximately 1.1 million clones, about four fifths occurring once. Sequenced material: memory CD4+ T cells from PBMCs. These receptor sequences come from a man in his late teens or twenties in good health. Some clones in this sample may be carry-over from other donors' samples. The CDR3 runs from the conserved cysteine through the conserved F or W. The order of the fields is V gene, CDR3 protein.

>TRBV7-9
CASSSVRRDEKLFF
>TRBV10-3
CAIRGRIGELFF
>TRBV7-9
CASSHRDRSYNEQFF
>TRBV2
CAGARGGNTDTQYF
>TRBV2
CASSEDRAGYEQYF
>TRBV27
CASSFYGRLTGELFF
>TRBV28
CASGLSYEQYF
>TRBV6-4
CASSDRPSTDTQYF
>TRBV6-6
CASSYSVYNEAFF
>TRBV2
CASSEAGYSYEQYF
>TRBV7-6
CASSSERVDRNTIYF
>TRBV18
CASSPPSREGEKLFF
>TRBV7-2
CASSLEPSERLYF
>TRBV7-2
CASSSGRTSLLDTQYF
>TRBV30
CAWSLGETQYF
>TRBV28
CASSLTGDQPQHF
>TRBV28
CASNHGSGMGIFSYEQYF
>TRBV11-2
CASSPGRNSPLHF
>TRBV11-2
CASSLGIQDTQYF
>TRBV28
CASSLWTVQGTEAFF
>TRBV5-6
CASSRVGLAGETQYF
>TRBV28
CASRRQGDEKLFF
>TRBV5-1
CASSFGGETQYF
>TRBV29-1
CSVRAGWGMNTEAFF
>TRBV11-2
CASSFTRAAQQYF
>TRBV18
CASSQGQGQPQHF
>TRBV9
CASSPLGRSYEQYF
>TRBV18
CASSLAGGYYEQYF
>TRBV7-3
CASSPTGSGNTIYF
>TRBV4-1
CASSQGGRARWDEQFF
>TRBV7-2
CASSLQKVGPQHF
>TRBV7-2
CASSLALSYEQYF
>TRBV6-5
CASSSPRGRTFF
>TRBV7-9
CASSPDRIYGYTF
>TRBV9
CASSARTSGRIGELFF
>TRBV11-1
CASSLLGTSISYEQYF
>TRBV28
CASSLGGAYNEKLFF
>TRBV6-1
CASSENGQYGYTF
>TRBV6-1
CASSEGGSVWEQYF
>TRBV5-1
CASSLQGYEQYF
>TRBV5-1
CASRDGRGDTQYF
>TRBV7-8
CASSPGRIFREQYF
>TRBV6-6
CATQNNEKLFF
>TRBV4-1
CASSQVGRTSEGGYTF
>TRBV28
CASSQRSVEQFF
>TRBV27
CASSSVRTGQGGYTF
>TRBV21-1
CASSRTSLPRDNNQPQHF
>TRBV4-2
CASSQEASGRWYEQYF
>TRBV7-2
CASSPLRGTGGEFNEKLFF
>TRBV9
CASTGGTGNEKLFF
>TRBV29-1
CSVPSPRVQHNEQFF
>TRBV27
CASSLGRGTGELFF
>TRBV2
CASSEGGKETQYF
>TRBV7-9
CASSFEAYEQYF
>TRBV5-6
CASSRTGEAGELFF
>TRBV30
CAWSDEAPGTAYGYTF
>TRBV28
CASRRGINEQFF
>TRBV5-6
CASSPKTGVGEAFF
>TRBV18
CASSPRQGVAGANVLTF